Listed below are T cell receptor beta chains from one sample, sequenced in a study of shared clonotypes between healthy human individuals. Here immunoSEQ multiplex PCR was the method, and the copy in TCRdb shows in-frame clones only, minus some. The table records under 2,500,000 clones, roughly 95% of them present only once. The specimen sequenced was naive CD4+ T cells sorted from blood. Receptor source: a man aged 18 to 29 in good health. Both conserved end residues are part of each CDR3. Fields, in order: CDR3 protein, clone size, CDR3 length, J gene, V gene. Some rows have no size entry. The others give once, few or many, or a class for an expanded clone.

CDR3 protein: CASSLDGTGGEPQHF; clone size: .; CDR3 length: 15; J gene: TRBJ1-5; V gene: TRBV4-2
CDR3 protein: CASSPWTGLGYTEAFF; clone size: few; CDR3 length: 16; J gene: TRBJ1-1; V gene: TRBV10-1
CDR3 protein: CAWSTGGAYGYTF; clone size: .; CDR3 length: 13; J gene: TRBJ1-2; V gene: TRBV30
CDR3 protein: CASTTRDRKMNTEAFF; clone size: .; CDR3 length: 16; J gene: TRBJ1-1; V gene: TRBV6-6
CDR3 protein: CASSWAGTWAYEQFF; clone size: .; CDR3 length: 15; J gene: TRBJ2-1; V gene: TRBV5-1
CDR3 protein: CASSLAEGDYNEQFF; clone size: .; CDR3 length: 15; J gene: TRBJ2-1; V gene: TRBV5-5
CDR3 protein: CAISESEGGGQPQHF; clone size: .; CDR3 length: 15; J gene: TRBJ1-5; V gene: TRBV10-3
CDR3 protein: CASSIGGIGSTEAFF; clone size: .; CDR3 length: 15; J gene: TRBJ1-1; V gene: TRBV19
CDR3 protein: CASSLTSGNTEAFF; clone size: .; CDR3 length: 14; J gene: TRBJ1-1; V gene: TRBV7-3
CDR3 protein: CASRMDPANYGYTF; clone size: .; CDR3 length: 14; J gene: TRBJ1-2; V gene: TRBV6-5
CDR3 protein: CASRRDSRYGYTF; clone size: .; CDR3 length: 13; J gene: TRBJ1-2; V gene: TRBV28
CDR3 protein: CAISEYGEANEKLFF; clone size: once; CDR3 length: 15; J gene: TRBJ1-4; V gene: TRBV10-3
CDR3 protein: CASSLVGQMNSPLHF; clone size: .; CDR3 length: 15; J gene: TRBJ1-6; V gene: TRBV5-1
CDR3 protein: CASSSSFGPGFSDTQYF; clone size: .; CDR3 length: 17; J gene: TRBJ2-3; V gene: TRBV10-1
CDR3 protein: CASSLGRDGEKLFF; clone size: .; CDR3 length: 14; J gene: TRBJ1-4; V gene: TRBV5-1
CDR3 protein: CSVVLRLTYEQYF; clone size: .; CDR3 length: 13; J gene: TRBJ2-7; V gene: TRBV29-1